This T cell receptor beta chain appears in the sequencing data of a study of T-cell memory formation after mild COVID-19. Study conclusions and caveats: Memory cells collected pre-infection included some clones that later responded, suggesting cross-reactive memory joined. CD4+ bias marked clones expanding day 15 to 37, unlike balanced contracting clones.

Amplification by 5'RACE using constant-segment primers produced TCR alpha and TCR beta cDNA libraries that carried sample barcodes and UMIs. TCRdb reanalysed the 5' RACE reads using MiXCR and keeps one entry per CDR3 protein. The sample has a few hundred thousand distinct CDR3 sequences; around 8% are singletons. Of note for this clonotype: Its antigen is currently unknown.

Trimming at V came to 2 bases and at J to 5 bases, leaving 13 bases not matched to a gene. CDR1 is LNHDA, CDR2 SQIVND, per germline (reference sequence). There are 17 residues in the CDR3. Input material: PBMCs or a T cell subset sorted from them (not recorded which). This receptor was obtained from a man aged 18 to 35 who had mild COVID-19 (a few samples of this study predate the infection). Cell type and time point are not known. This chain links TRBV19 with TRBJ2-5; TRBD2 aligns across 8 bases. The CDR3 DNA follows: TGTGCCAGTAGTATACGGGTAGCGGGGAGGTCGATCGAGACCCAGTACTTC. Its protein is CASSIRVAGRSIETQYF.